Listed below are T cell receptor beta chains from one sample, sequenced in a study of human T cells and chemical hapten exposure. From the 5' RACE reads, TCRdb called clonotypes with MiXCR, one entry per CDR3 protein. This table has about 80,000 distinct CDR3 sequences, about 15% appearing once. The receptors here all came from a female donor in good health. The CDR3 runs from the conserved cysteine through the conserved F or W. The D gene is left open where the match is weak. Rows may omit the clone size; those that give it use once, few, many or a size class.

v_call: TRBV4-2
j_call: TRBJ1-4
clone_size: few
d_call: TRBD1
cdr3_nt: TGTGCCAGCAGCCATATTACAGGGGCGGAATCGGGGGATGAAAAACTGTTTTTT
cdr3_aa: CASSHITGAESGDEKLFF

v_call: TRBV5-1
j_call: TRBJ2-1
clone_size: .
d_call: TRBD2
cdr3_nt: TGCGCCAGCAGCTTGGCCGAGCTAGCGGGGCTGGATGAGCAGTTCTTC
cdr3_aa: CASSLAELAGLDEQFF

v_call: TRBV2
j_call: TRBJ2-5
clone_size: .
d_call: .
cdr3_nt: TGTGCCAGCAAGTACCAAGAGACCCAGTACTTC
cdr3_aa: CASKYQETQYF

v_call: TRBV5-1
j_call: TRBJ2-6
clone_size: .
d_call: .
cdr3_nt: TGCGCCAGCAGCTTGTACTCTGGGGCCAACGTCCTGACTTTC
cdr3_aa: CASSLYSGANVLTF

v_call: TRBV7-2
j_call: TRBJ2-2
clone_size: few
d_call: TRBD2
cdr3_nt: TGTGCCAGCAGCCACGTGGGGACTAGCGGCACCGGGGAGCTGTTTTTT
cdr3_aa: CASSHVGTSGTGELFF

v_call: TRBV2
j_call: TRBJ2-7
clone_size: .
d_call: .
cdr3_nt: TGTGCCAGCTTACTCGGCTACGAGCAGTACTTC
cdr3_aa: CASLLGYEQYF

v_call: TRBV27
j_call: TRBJ2-3
clone_size: .
d_call: TRBD2
cdr3_nt: TGTGCCAGCAGTCCACGGACTAGCGGGGCAGATACGCAGTATTTT
cdr3_aa: CASSPRTSGADTQYF

v_call: TRBV2
j_call: TRBJ2-3
clone_size: many
d_call: TRBD1
cdr3_nt: TGTGCCAGCAGTGAAATGGGACAGGGGGCAGATACGCAGTATTTT
cdr3_aa: CASSEMGQGADTQYF

v_call: TRBV6-5
j_call: TRBJ1-6
clone_size: .
d_call: .
cdr3_nt: TGTGCCAGCAGTTACCTCCAGGGCTCCTATAATTCACCCCTCCACTTT
cdr3_aa: CASSYLQGSYNSPLHF

v_call: TRBV30
j_call: TRBJ2-1
clone_size: .
d_call: .
cdr3_nt: TGTGCCTGGAGTGTCCAGGGCGGGTCCTACAATGAGCAGTTCTTC
cdr3_aa: CAWSVQGGSYNEQFF

v_call: TRBV2
j_call: TRBJ2-3
clone_size: many
d_call: TRBD1
cdr3_nt: TGTGCCAGCAGGGGCGGGACAGGGGGTCAGGATACGCAGTATTTT
cdr3_aa: CASRGGTGGQDTQYF

v_call: TRBV2
j_call: TRBJ2-1
clone_size: many
d_call: .
cdr3_nt: TGTGCCAGCAGTGAAGCGCTTCACTCCGGCAATGAGCAGTTCTTC
cdr3_aa: CASSEALHSGNEQFF

v_call: TRBV2
j_call: TRBJ1-6
clone_size: .
d_call: TRBD1
cdr3_nt: TGTGCCAGCAGTGTGCTGGGACAGGGGAATTCACCCCTCCACTTT
cdr3_aa: CASSVLGQGNSPLHF

v_call: TRBV19
j_call: TRBJ2-1
clone_size: .
d_call: .
cdr3_nt: TGTGCCAGTAGTATAAACGGACTGAGTGGCAATGAGCAGTTCTTC
cdr3_aa: CASSINGLSGNEQFF

v_call: TRBV5-1
j_call: TRBJ1-1
clone_size: few
d_call: TRBD1
cdr3_nt: TGCGCCAGCAGCGGACAGGGGGTTGGGACTGAAGCTTTCTTT
cdr3_aa: CASSGQGVGTEAFF

v_call: TRBV5-1
j_call: TRBJ2-7
clone_size: few
d_call: TRBD1
cdr3_nt: TGCGCCAGCAGCTCAATCGACAGGGCCTTATACGAGCAGTACTTC
cdr3_aa: CASSSIDRALYEQYF

v_call: TRBV28
j_call: TRBJ1-5
clone_size: .
d_call: .
cdr3_nt: TGTGCCAGCAGTTTCCAAAATAGCAATCAGCCCCAGCATTTT
cdr3_aa: CASSFQNSNQPQHF

v_call: TRBV9
j_call: TRBJ2-3
clone_size: .
d_call: .
cdr3_nt: TGTGCCAGCAGCTCTGACTGGAACACAGATACGCAGTATTTT
cdr3_aa: CASSSDWNTDTQYF

v_call: TRBV29-1
j_call: TRBJ2-5
clone_size: many
d_call: TRBD1
cdr3_nt: TGCAGCGTCGTCCTCAGGGGGCGCCGGGAGACCCAGTACTTC
cdr3_aa: CSVVLRGRRETQYF

v_call: TRBV12-3/TRBV12-4
j_call: TRBJ2-7
clone_size: .
d_call: .
cdr3_nt: TGTGCCAGCAGGCCCTCCGCGGACTACGAGCAGTACTTC
cdr3_aa: CASRPSADYEQYF

v_call: TRBV12-3/TRBV12-4
j_call: TRBJ1-4
clone_size: .
d_call: .
cdr3_nt: TGTGCCAGCAGCCAGGGTGAAAAACTGTTTTTT
cdr3_aa: CASSQGEKLFF

v_call: TRBV12-3/TRBV12-4
j_call: TRBJ2-1
clone_size: .
d_call: .
cdr3_nt: TGTGCCAGCAGTTTACAAAGCGGAAAGCCCTACAATGAGCAGTTCTTC
cdr3_aa: CASSLQSGKPYNEQFF

v_call: TRBV7-9
j_call: TRBJ2-3
clone_size: few
d_call: TRBD2
cdr3_nt: TGTGCCAGCAGCACACCCAAAGCCGGACTAGCGTTGCGCACAGATACGCAGTATTTT
cdr3_aa: CASSTPKAGLALRTDTQYF

v_call: TRBV6-1
j_call: TRBJ2-3
clone_size: few
d_call: .
cdr3_nt: TGTGCCAGCATGTATATGGGGGGGCGCACAGATACGCAGTATTTT
cdr3_aa: CASMYMGGRTDTQYF

v_call: TRBV28
j_call: TRBJ1-3
clone_size: many
d_call: .
cdr3_nt: TGTGCCAGCAGTCCGGGCGCGGGGTCCGTGGAGGGAAACACCATATATTTT
cdr3_aa: CASSPGAGSVEGNTIYF

v_call: TRBV12-3/TRBV12-4
j_call: TRBJ2-5
clone_size: many
d_call: TRBD1
cdr3_nt: TGTGCCAGCAGAGCGACAGGGGGTCCTCAAGAGACCCAGTACTTC
cdr3_aa: CASRATGGPQETQYF

v_call: TRBV6-1
j_call: TRBJ2-3
clone_size: .
d_call: .
cdr3_nt: TGTGCCAGCAGTAGCGGTCGAGGTGATACGCAGTATTTT
cdr3_aa: CASSSGRGDTQYF

v_call: TRBV4-1
j_call: TRBJ1-1
clone_size: few
d_call: .
cdr3_nt: TGCGCCAGCAGCCTCAATCCGACAGGTGTGAACACTGAAGCTTTCTTT
cdr3_aa: CASSLNPTGVNTEAFF

v_call: TRBV10-3
j_call: TRBJ1-1
clone_size: few
d_call: TRBD1
cdr3_nt: TGTGCCATCAGTGAGTCTCGGGACAGTGAAGCTTTCTTT
cdr3_aa: CAISESRDSEAFF

v_call: TRBV6-2/TRBV6-3
j_call: TRBJ1-2
clone_size: few
d_call: TRBD1
cdr3_nt: TGTGCCAGCAGGCCCGTTACAGGGGGCGTCTTGGACTATGGCTACACCTTC
cdr3_aa: CASRPVTGGVLDYGYTF

v_call: TRBV20-1
j_call: TRBJ2-7
clone_size: .
d_call: .
cdr3_nt: TGCAGTGCTAGCGATGTGAAGCGAGCTTCCTACGAGCAGTACTTC
cdr3_aa: CSASDVKRASYEQYF

v_call: TRBV4-3
j_call: TRBJ2-3
clone_size: few
d_call: TRBD2
cdr3_nt: TGCGCCAGCAGCCAAGAAATAGCGGGGGGCACAGATACGCAGTATTTT
cdr3_aa: CASSQEIAGGTDTQYF

v_call: TRBV5-4
j_call: TRBJ2-3
clone_size: few
d_call: .
cdr3_nt: TGTGCCAGCAGCTCGGGACAAACAGGGTCTACAGATACGCAGTATTTT
cdr3_aa: CASSSGQTGSTDTQYF

v_call: TRBV12-3/TRBV12-4
j_call: TRBJ2-5
clone_size: few
d_call: TRBD2
cdr3_nt: TGTGCCAGCAGTAACCGACTAGCGGGGGTTGAGACCCAGTACTTC
cdr3_aa: CASSNRLAGVETQYF

v_call: TRBV6-2/TRBV6-3
j_call: TRBJ1-1
clone_size: few
d_call: .
cdr3_nt: TGTGCCAGCAGTTACTCAAGGAGGAGAATGAACACTGAAGCTTTCTTT
cdr3_aa: CASSYSRRRMNTEAFF

v_call: TRBV29-1
j_call: TRBJ1-1
clone_size: .
d_call: .
cdr3_nt: TGCAGCGTCGAGACAGTTATGAACACTGAAGCTTTCTTT
cdr3_aa: CSVETVMNTEAFF